These T cell receptor beta chains were read from a single sample in a study of cytomegalovirus exposure and HLA in healthy donors. Only in-frame clones appear in the TCRdb table, and some are missing; sequencing was by immunoSEQ multiplex PCR. The sample yields 100,000 to 130,000 clones, 77% seen once. Sequencing was carried out using PBMCs. The receptors stem from a male donor in good health and CMV-seronegative. The CDR3 runs from the conserved cysteine through the conserved F or W.

v_call	cdr3_length	j_call	cdr3_aa
TRBV10-2	17	TRBJ2-1	CASSDLAGLLSYNEQFF
TRBV7-7	14	TRBJ1-4	CASSPDRWNEKLFF
TRBV27	16	TRBJ1-1	CASSRGVVGPYTEAFF
TRBV18	15	TRBJ1-1	CASSPSRTMNTEAFF
TRBV5-6	16	TRBJ2-1	CASSLERGGDYNEQFF
TRBV19	14	TRBJ1-2	CASSIQGLNYGYTF
TRBV6-4	15	TRBJ2-7	CASSRRQASSYEQYF
TRBV4-2	15	TRBJ2-3	CASRETSGSTDTQYF
TRBV11-2	15	TRBJ2-6	CASSQTASGANVLTF
TRBV28	15	TRBJ1-5	CASTWGGAYNQPQHF
TRBV30	14	TRBJ1-3	CAADWTGAGNTIYF
TRBV4-1	13	TRBJ1-4	CASSPGDREKLFF
TRBV5-4	16	.	CASSPGGASGEETQYF
TRBV19	15	TRBJ2-7	CASSKSWDREYEQYF